Listed below are T cell receptor beta chains from one sample, sequenced in a study of T cells in Graves' hyperthyroidism and ophthalmopathy. MiXCR, run by TCRdb on the multiplex PCR reads, gives a single entry per CDR3 protein. The sample yields 350,000 or so distinct CDR3 sequences, 15% to 20% seen once. Source material: blood. These receptor sequences come from a woman in her forties with Graves' ophthalmopathy. Both conserved end residues are part of each CDR3. A D gene is named only where the DNA matches it firmly. Size values are once, few and many counts, or a class for expanded clones, and some rows have none.

many | TRBJ1-1 | TRBV9 | - | CASSVVGDTEAFF | TGTGCCAGCAGCGTAGTTGGGGACACAGAAGCTTTCTTT
many | TRBJ2-7 | TRBV18 | TRBD2 | CASSPSGLAGEQYF | TGTGCCAGCTCACCTTCGGGACTAGCGGGCGAGCAGTACTTC
many | TRBJ2-7 | TRBV6-4 | TRBD2 | CASSDLPGTSGRNEQYF | TGTGCCAGCAGTGACCTGCCCGGGACTAGCGGGAGGAACGAGCAGTACTTC
many | TRBJ2-7 | TRBV29-1 | TRBD1 | CSVVGQGSYEQYF | TGCAGCGTTGTGGGACAGGGGTCCTACGAGCAGTACTTC
many | TRBJ2-5 | TRBV27 | TRBD2 | CASSPGLAGPTQYF | TGTGCCAGCAGCCCCGGACTAGCGGGCCCGACCCAGTACTTC
many | TRBJ1-5 | TRBV28 | TRBD1 | CASSGTVENQPQHF | TGTGCCAGCAGTGGGACAGTAGAGAATCAGCCCCAGCATTTT
many | TRBJ1-1 | TRBV3-1 | - | CASSQYKGSEAFF | TGTGCCAGCAGCCAATATAAAGGGTCTGAAGCTTTCTTT
- | TRBJ2-7 | TRBV27 | TRBD1 | CASSSRTGGMDEQYF | TGTGCCAGCAGTTCTAGGACAGGGGGAATGGACGAGCAGTACTTC
many | TRBJ1-5 | TRBV6-1 | - | CASRPRTAYSNQPQHF | TGTGCCAGCAGACCCAGGACGGCATATAGCAATCAGCCCCAGCATTTT
many | TRBJ2-5 | TRBV6-2/TRBV6-3 | - | CASTDGGETQYF | TGTGCCAGCACCGACGGTGGGGAGACCCAGTACTTC
many | TRBJ2-4 | TRBV19 | - | CASSLYPAKNIQYF | TGTGCCAGTAGTCTCTATCCAGCCAAAAACATTCAGTACTTC
many | TRBJ1-1 | TRBV5-1 | TRBD1 | CASSLETGFFTEAFF | TGCGCCAGCAGCTTGGAGACAGGGTTTTTTACTGAAGCTTTCTTT
many | TRBJ1-2 | TRBV6-2/TRBV6-3 | - | CASSLESPGMGNYGYTF | TGTGCCAGCAGCCTCGAAAGCCCAGGGATGGGTAACTATGGCTACACCTTC
many | TRBJ1-1 | TRBV6-5 | - | CATSGAVYAEAFF | TGTGCCACCTCCGGTGCTGTGTACGCTGAAGCTTTCTTT
many | TRBJ1-2 | TRBV19 | - | CASIMGGANSATF | TGTGCCAGTATCATGGGGGGTGCGAACTCGGCCACCTTC
- | TRBJ1-2 | TRBV7-8 | - | CASSNTRDYGYTF | TGTGCCAGCAGCAATACAAGAGACTATGGCTACACCTTC
many | TRBJ1-6 | TRBV10-2 | - | CASSAGSSPLHF | TGCGCCAGCAGCGCGGGGAGTTCACCCCTCCACTTT
many | TRBJ2-5 | TRBV7-2 | - | CASSLDTFGETQYF | TGTGCCAGCAGCTTAGACACTTTTGGGGAGACCCAGTACTTC
- | TRBJ1-2 | TRBV6-1 | TRBD1 | CASRAGQGVGYTF | TGTGCCAGCAGAGCGGGACAGGGGGTCGGCTACACCTTC
many | TRBJ2-4 | TRBV6-2/TRBV6-3 | TRBD1 | CACSRQGRDIQYF | TGTGCCTGCAGTCGACAGGGTCGAGACATTCAGTACTTC
many | TRBJ2-1 | TRBV10-1 | TRBD2 | CASSDLLAGGQFF | TGCGCCAGCAGTGACCTGCTAGCGGGAGGGCAGTTCTTC
- | TRBJ1-2 | TRBV28 | - | CASSIIPGQVYGYTF | TGTGCCAGCAGTATAATTCCGGGACAAGTTTATGGCTACACCTTC
- | TRBJ2-5 | TRBV3-1 | TRBD2 | CASSQGTGGRQETQYF | TGTGCCAGCAGCCAAGGAACGGGGGGTCGGCAAGAGACCCAGTACTTC
- | TRBJ2-5 | TRBV6-5 | - | CASSYSTRPQETQYF | TGTGCCAGCAGTTACTCGACGAGACCGCAAGAGACCCAGTACTTC
many | TRBJ2-7 | TRBV12-3/TRBV12-4 | - | CASSLKAYYEQYF | TGTGCCAGCAGTTTGAAAGCTTACTACGAGCAGTACTTC
many | TRBJ2-7 | TRBV20-1 | - | CSASDSGLDYEQYF | TGCAGTGCTTCAGACTCGGGACTGGACTACGAGCAGTACTTC
many | TRBJ2-7 | TRBV10-1 | TRBD1 | CASRQDRGDSYEQYF | TGCGCCAGCAGGCAGGACAGGGGTGATTCTTACGAGCAGTACTTC
many | TRBJ2-7 | TRBV10-3 | - | CATHGSGGYYEQYF | TGTGCCACTCATGGATCAGGCGGTTACTACGAGCAGTACTTC
many | TRBJ2-7 | TRBV11-3 | - | CASSTFRDNRYEQYF | TGTGCCAGCAGCACTTTTCGGGACAACCGCTACGAGCAGTACTTC
many | TRBJ1-1 | TRBV10-2 | - | CASSDEERGLGTEAFF | TGCGCCAGCAGTGATGAGGAGAGAGGACTGGGCACTGAAGCTTTCTTT
many | TRBJ2-4 | TRBV29-1 | - | CSVEEAKNIQYF | TGCAGCGTTGAGGAAGCCAAAAACATTCAGTACTTC
- | TRBJ1-5 | TRBV6-2/TRBV6-3 | - | CASNEQSNQPQHF | TGTGCCAGCAACGAACAGAGCAATCAGCCCCAGCATTTT
many | TRBJ2-2 | TRBV29-1 | TRBD1 | CSVELGQTYTGELFF | TGCAGCGTTGAACTGGGACAGACGTACACCGGGGAGCTGTTTTTT
many | TRBJ2-7 | TRBV5-1 | TRBD2 | CASRWGLAGDYEQYF | TGCGCCAGCAGATGGGGACTAGCGGGCGATTACGAGCAGTACTTC
many | TRBJ2-2 | TRBV10-3 | TRBD2 | CAISETSANTGELFF | TGTGCCATCAGTGAGACTAGCGCGAACACCGGGGAGCTGTTTTTT
few | TRBJ2-5 | TRBV29-1 | - | CSVEVSAETQYF | TGCAGCGTTGAAGTTAGCGCGGAGACCCAGTACTTC
many | TRBJ2-7 | TRBV24-1 | TRBD1 | CATSDTGGWEQYF | TGTGCCACCAGTGATACAGGGGGCTGGGAGCAGTACTTC
many | TRBJ1-2 | TRBV6-5 | - | CASTQGGGYTF | TGTGCCAGCACCCAAGGAGGAGGCTACACCTTC
- | TRBJ2-5 | TRBV7-2 | - | CASSLAVGGGQETQYF | TGTGCCAGCAGCTTAGCGGTCGGGGGAGGACAGGAGACCCAGTACTTC
many | TRBJ1-1 | TRBV6-1 | TRBD1 | CASRWGGGWTEAFF | TGTGCCAGCAGGTGGGGAGGGGGCTGGACTGAAGCTTTCTTT
- | TRBJ2-7 | TRBV12-3/TRBV12-4 | TRBD2 | CASSPRTSGGDYEQYF | TGTGCCAGCAGTCCACGGACTAGCGGGGGGGATTACGAGCAGTACTTC
many | TRBJ2-6 | TRBV6-2/TRBV6-3 | - | CASSYLPRGRSVLTF | TGTGCCAGCAGTTACTTACCAAGGGGCCGCTCCGTCCTGACTTTC
- | TRBJ2-5 | TRBV6-1 | TRBD2 | CASSFRLAGAQETQYF | TGTGCCAGCAGCTTCCGACTAGCGGGGGCCCAAGAGACCCAGTACTTC
many | TRBJ1-1 | TRBV14 | - | CASSQDIIAFF | TGTGCCAGCAGCCAAGACATTATAGCTTTCTTT
many | TRBJ2-7 | TRBV7-2 | - | CASSSTAYEQYF | TGTGCCAGCAGCTCCACAGCCTACGAGCAGTACTTC
many | TRBJ2-7 | TRBV29-1 | - | CSVDISGTYEQYF | TGCAGCGTTGACATTAGCGGAACCTACGAGCAGTACTTC
many | TRBJ2-2 | TRBV30 | - | CAWSVGIGELFF | TGTGCCTGGAGTGTAGGGATCGGGGAGCTGTTTTTT
many | TRBJ1-2 | TRBV5-1 | - | CASSPGEFNYGYTF | TGCGCCAGCAGCCCAGGGGAATTTAACTATGGCTACACCTTC
few | TRBJ1-1 | TRBV6-5 | - | CASSYSIGGNTEAFF | TGTGCCAGCAGTTACTCGATTGGGGGGAACACTGAAGCTTTCTTT
many | TRBJ1-3 | TRBV2 | - | CASSGEALGNTIYF | TGTGCCAGCAGTGGGGAGGCCCTTGGAAACACCATATATTTT
- | TRBJ2-7 | TRBV27 | TRBD1 | CASRRDRGAGDSDEQYF | TGTGCCAGCAGACGGGACAGGGGAGCGGGAGATTCGGACGAGCAGTACTTC
- | TRBJ2-7 | TRBV20-1 | TRBD2 | CSARDRTGGTYEQYF | TGCAGTGCTAGAGATAGGACGGGAGGAACCTACGAGCAGTACTTC
many | TRBJ1-5 | TRBV2 | - | CASSDTGQGQPQHF | TGTGCCAGCAGTGATACGGGACAAGGGCAGCCCCAGCATTTT
many | TRBJ1-1 | TRBV5-1 | - | CASTPRGIDTEAFF | TGCGCCAGCACCCCGAGGGGGATCGACACTGAAGCTTTCTTT
many | TRBJ2-5 | TRBV29-1 | - | CSVARGVQETQYF | TGCAGCGTTGCGCGGGGCGTCCAAGAGACCCAGTACTTC
many | TRBJ1-5 | TRBV6-2/TRBV6-3 | - | CASSWTPITNQPQHF | TGTGCCAGCAGTTGGACCCCTATAACTAATCAGCCCCAGCATTTT
many | TRBJ2-2 | TRBV24-1 | - | CATSDLGHMNTGELFF | TGTGCCACCAGTGACCTGGGACACATGAACACCGGGGAGCTGTTTTTT